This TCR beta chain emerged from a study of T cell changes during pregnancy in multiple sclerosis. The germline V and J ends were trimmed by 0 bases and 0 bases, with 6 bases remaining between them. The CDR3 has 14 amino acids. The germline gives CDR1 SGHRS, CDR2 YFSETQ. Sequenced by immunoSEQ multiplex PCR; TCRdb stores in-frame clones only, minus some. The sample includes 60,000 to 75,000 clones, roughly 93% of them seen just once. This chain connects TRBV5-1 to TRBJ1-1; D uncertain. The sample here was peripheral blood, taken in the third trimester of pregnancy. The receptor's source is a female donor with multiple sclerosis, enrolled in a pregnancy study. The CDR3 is CASSLVAMNTEAFF. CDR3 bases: TGCGCCAGCAGCTTGGTCGCGATGAACACTGAAGCTTTCTTT.